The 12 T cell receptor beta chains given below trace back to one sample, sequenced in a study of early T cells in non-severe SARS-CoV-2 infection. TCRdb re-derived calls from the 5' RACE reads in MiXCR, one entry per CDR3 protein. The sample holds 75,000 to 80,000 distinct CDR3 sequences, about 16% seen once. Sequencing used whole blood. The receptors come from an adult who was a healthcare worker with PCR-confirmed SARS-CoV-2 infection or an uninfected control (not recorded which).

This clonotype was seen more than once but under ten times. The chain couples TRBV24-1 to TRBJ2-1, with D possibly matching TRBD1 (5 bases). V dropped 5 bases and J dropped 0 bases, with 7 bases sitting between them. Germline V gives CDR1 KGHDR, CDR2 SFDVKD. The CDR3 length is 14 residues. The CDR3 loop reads CATSGRASYNEQFF. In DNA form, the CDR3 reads TGTGCCACCAGTGGCAGGGCCTCCTACAATGAGCAGTTCTTC.

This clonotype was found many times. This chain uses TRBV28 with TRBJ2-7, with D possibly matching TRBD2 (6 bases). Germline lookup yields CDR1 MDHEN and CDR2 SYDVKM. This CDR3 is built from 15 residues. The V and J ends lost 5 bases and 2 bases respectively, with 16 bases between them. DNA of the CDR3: TGTGCCAGCAGTCATTCGGGGAGGCTGACCTACGAGCAGTACTTC. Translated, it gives CASSHSGRLTYEQYF.

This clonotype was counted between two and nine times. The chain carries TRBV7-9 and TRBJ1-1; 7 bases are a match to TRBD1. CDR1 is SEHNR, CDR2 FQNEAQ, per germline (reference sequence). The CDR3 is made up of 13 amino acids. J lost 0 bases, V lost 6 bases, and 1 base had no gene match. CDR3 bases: TGTGCCAGCAGGACAGGGTTGAACACTGAAGCTTTCTTT. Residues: CASRTGLNTEAFF.

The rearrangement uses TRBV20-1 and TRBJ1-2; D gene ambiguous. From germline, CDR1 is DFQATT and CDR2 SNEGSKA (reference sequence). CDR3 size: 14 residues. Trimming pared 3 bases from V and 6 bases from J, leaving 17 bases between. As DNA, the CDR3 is TGCAGTGCTAGTTTCTCGCGGGTGCAGAATGGCTACACCTTC. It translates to CSASFSRVQNGYTF.

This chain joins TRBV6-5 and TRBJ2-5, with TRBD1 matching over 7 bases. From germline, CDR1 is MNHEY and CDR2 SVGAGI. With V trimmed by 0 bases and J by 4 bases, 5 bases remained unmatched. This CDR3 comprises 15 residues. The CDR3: CASSYSRDRVETQYF. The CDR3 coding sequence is TGTGCCAGCAGTTACTCGCGAGACAGGGTAGAGACCCAGTACTTC.

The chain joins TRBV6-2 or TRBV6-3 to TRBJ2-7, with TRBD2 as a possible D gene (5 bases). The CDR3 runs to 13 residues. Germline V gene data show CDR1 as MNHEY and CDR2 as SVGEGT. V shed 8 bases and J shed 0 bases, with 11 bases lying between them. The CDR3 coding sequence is TGTGCCAGCCAGGACTGGCTCTCCTACGAGCAGTACTTC. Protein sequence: CASQDWLSYEQYF.

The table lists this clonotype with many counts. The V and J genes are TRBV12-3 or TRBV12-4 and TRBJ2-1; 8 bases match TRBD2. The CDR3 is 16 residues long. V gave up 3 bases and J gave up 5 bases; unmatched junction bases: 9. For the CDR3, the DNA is TGTGCCAGCAGTTTCCCCCGGGGGGGGATTAACAATGAGCAGTTCTTC. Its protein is CASSFPRGGINNEQFF.

CDR3 DNA sequence: TGTGCCAGCAGCTTTTTACAGTCCTATGGCTACACCTTC. Translated: CASSFLQSYGYTF. The chain has TRBV7-2 and TRBJ1-2; D is unresolved. Germline assignment: CDR1 SGHTA and CDR2 FQGNSA. The CDR3 length is 13 residues. With 3 bases removed from V and 4 bases from J, the gap between germline ends came to 9 bases.

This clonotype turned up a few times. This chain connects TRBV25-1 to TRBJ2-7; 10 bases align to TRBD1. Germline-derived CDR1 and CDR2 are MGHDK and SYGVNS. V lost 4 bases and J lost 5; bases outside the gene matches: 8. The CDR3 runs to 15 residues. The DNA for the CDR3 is TGTGCCAGCAGTGGTTGGGGACAGGGGTCTGACGAGCAGTACTTC. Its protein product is CASSGWGQGSDEQYF.

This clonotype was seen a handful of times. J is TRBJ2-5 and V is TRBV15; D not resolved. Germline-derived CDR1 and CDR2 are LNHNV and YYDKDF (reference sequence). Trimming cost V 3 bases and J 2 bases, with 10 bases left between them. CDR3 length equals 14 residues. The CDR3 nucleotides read TGTGCCACCAGCAGCTCCCGGACGCAAGAGACCCAGTACTTC. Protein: CATSSSRTQETQYF.

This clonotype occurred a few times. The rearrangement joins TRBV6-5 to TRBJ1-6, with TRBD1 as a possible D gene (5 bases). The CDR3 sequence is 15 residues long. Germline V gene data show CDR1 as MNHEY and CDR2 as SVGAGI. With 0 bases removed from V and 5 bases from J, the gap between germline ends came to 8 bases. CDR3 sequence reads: CASSYSRVHNSPLHF. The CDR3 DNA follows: TGTGCCAGCAGTTACTCCAGGGTCCATAATTCACCCCTCCACTTT.

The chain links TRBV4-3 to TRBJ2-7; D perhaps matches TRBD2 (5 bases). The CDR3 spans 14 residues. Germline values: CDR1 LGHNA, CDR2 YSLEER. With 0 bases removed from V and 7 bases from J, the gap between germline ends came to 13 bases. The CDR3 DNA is TGCGCCAGCAGCCAAGATCGTGGAGGATGGGAGCAGTACTTC. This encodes CASSQDRGGWEQYF.